Sequencing of this T cell receptor (beta chain) was carried out in a study of identical twins. General study results and limits: Out-of-frame beta sequences exhibited a weaker degree of excess twin sharing.

TCRdb ran MiXCR on the 5' RACE reads and lists one entry per CDR3 protein. The sample records under 1 million distinct CDR3 sequences, 12% being singletons. This clonotype was seen more than once but under ten times. As yet, its antigen is unknown. Germline V gene lookup returns CDR1 LNHNV and CDR2 YYDKDF (reference sequence). V dropped 0 bases and J dropped 14 bases, with 14 bases sitting between them. The CDR3 is 13 amino acids. This sample also belongs to another study, concerning yellow fever vaccine responses in identical twins.

This TCR came from a woman under 30 in good health. V usage is TRBV15 and J usage is TRBJ2-4, with D possibly being TRBD1 (6 bases). Sequenced material: PBMCs. Here the CDR3 reads CATSRDQRQAEYF. CDR3 in DNA: TGTGCCACCAGCAGAGATCAGAGACAGGCCGAGTACTTC.